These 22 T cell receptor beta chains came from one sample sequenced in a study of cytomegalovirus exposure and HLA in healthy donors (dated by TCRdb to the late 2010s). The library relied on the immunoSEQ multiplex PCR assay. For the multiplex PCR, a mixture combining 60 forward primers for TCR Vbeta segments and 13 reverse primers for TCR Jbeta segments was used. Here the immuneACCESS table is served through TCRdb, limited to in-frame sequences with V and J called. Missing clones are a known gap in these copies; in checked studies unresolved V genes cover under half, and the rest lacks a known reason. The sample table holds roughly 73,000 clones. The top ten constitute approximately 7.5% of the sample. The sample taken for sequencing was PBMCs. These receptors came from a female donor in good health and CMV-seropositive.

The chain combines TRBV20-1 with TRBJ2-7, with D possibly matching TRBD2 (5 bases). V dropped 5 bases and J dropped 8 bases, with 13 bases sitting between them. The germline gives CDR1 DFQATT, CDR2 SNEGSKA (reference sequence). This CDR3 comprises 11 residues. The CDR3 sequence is CSALAGAQQYF. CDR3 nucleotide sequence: TGCAGTGCTTTGGCGGGCGCGCAGCAGTACTTC.

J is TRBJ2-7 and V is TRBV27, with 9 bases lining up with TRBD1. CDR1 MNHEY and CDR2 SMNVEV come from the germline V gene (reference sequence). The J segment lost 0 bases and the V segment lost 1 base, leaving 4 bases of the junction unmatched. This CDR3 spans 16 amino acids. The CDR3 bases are TGTGCCAGCAGTTTATGGGGACAGGGCCCCTCCTACGAGCAGTACTTC. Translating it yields CASSLWGQGPSYEQYF.

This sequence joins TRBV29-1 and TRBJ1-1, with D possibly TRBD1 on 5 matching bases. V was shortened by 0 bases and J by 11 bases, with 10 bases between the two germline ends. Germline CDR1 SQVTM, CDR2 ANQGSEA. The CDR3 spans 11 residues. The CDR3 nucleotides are TGCAGCGTTGAAGATCCAGGGAGGGCTTTCTTT. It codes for CSVEDPGRAFF.

This CDR3 is CASSRRNTGELFF. For the CDR3, the DNA is TGTGCCAGCAGCCGGAGGAACACCGGGGAGCTGTTTTTT. V and J are TRBV7-6 and TRBJ2-2; D gene unclear. The germline V gene has CDR1 SGHVS and CDR2 FNYEAQ. V lost 5 bases and J lost 1, with 5 bases in between. The CDR3 runs to 13 residues.

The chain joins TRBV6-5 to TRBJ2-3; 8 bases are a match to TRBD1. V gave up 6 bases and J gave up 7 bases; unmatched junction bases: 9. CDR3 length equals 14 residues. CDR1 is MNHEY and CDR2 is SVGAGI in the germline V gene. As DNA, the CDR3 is TGTGCCAGCAGGTCGACAGGGGTAAGAAATACGCAGTATTTT. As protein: CASRSTGVRNTQYF.

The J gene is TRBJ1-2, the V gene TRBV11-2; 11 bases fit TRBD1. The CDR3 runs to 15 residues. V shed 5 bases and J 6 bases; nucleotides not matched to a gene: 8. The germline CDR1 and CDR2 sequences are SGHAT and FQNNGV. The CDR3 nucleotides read TGTGCCAGCAGCCCCCGGACAGGGGGCGCGGATGGCTACACCTTC. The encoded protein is CASSPRTGGADGYTF.

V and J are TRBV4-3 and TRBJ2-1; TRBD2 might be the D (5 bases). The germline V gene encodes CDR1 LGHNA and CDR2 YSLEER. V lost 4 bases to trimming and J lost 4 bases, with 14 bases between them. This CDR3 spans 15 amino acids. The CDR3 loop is CASSRVNGEYNEQFF. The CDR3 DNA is TGCGCCAGCAGCCGCGTCAATGGGGAGTACAATGAGCAGTTCTTC.

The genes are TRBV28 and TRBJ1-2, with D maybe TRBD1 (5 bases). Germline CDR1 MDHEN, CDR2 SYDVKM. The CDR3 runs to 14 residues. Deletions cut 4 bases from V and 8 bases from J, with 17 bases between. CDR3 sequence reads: CASSYRLLLSGYTF. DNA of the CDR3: TGTGCCAGCAGTTACAGGCTACTGTTGTCGGGCTACACCTTC.

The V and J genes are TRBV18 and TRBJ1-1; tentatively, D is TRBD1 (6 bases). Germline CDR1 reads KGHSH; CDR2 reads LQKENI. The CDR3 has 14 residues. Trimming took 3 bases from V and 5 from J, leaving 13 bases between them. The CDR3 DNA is TGTGCCAGCTCACCCACCGGGACACTTACTGAAGCTTTCTTT. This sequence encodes CASSPTGTLTEAFF.

CDR3 amino acids: CVRSLASGWEANYEQYF. The CDR3 coding sequence is TGTGTCAGAAGCTTAGCCTCGGGGTGGGAGGCCAACTACGAGCAGTACTTC. This chain uses TRBV7-5 with TRBJ2-7; TRBD2 was called by the table and not checked on the DNA. TRBV7-5 is recorded as a pseudogene. This CDR3 region has 17 residues.

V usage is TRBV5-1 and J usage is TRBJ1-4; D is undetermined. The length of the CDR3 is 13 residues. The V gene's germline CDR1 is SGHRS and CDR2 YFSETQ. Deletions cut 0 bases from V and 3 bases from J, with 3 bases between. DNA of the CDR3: TGCGCCAGCAGCTTGGAGCCTAATGAAAAACTGTTTTTT. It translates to CASSLEPNEKLFF.

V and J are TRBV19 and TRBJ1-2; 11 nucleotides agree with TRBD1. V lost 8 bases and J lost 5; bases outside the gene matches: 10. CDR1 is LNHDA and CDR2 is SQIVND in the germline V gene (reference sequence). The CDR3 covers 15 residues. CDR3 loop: CASRDRGITMYGYTF. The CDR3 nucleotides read TGTGCCAGTCGGGACAGGGGGATAACTATGTATGGCTACACCTTC.

CDR3: CASSRWDRGTRNTEAFF. In DNA, the CDR3 is TGTGCCAGCTCACGATGGGACAGGGGGACCCGTAACACTGAAGCTTTCTTT. The chain joins TRBV18 to TRBJ1-1, with TRBD1 matching over 11 bases. The CDR3 is 17 amino acids. V shed 4 bases, J shed 2 bases, and the junction held 9 bases outside the gene matches. CDR1 and CDR2 from the germline V gene are KGHSH and LQKENI. Full variable domain (outside the CDR3, taken from reference TRBV18 and TRBJ1-1): NAGVMQNPRHLVRRRGQEARLRCSPMKGHSHVYWYRQLPEEGLKFMVYLQKENIIDESGMPKERFSAEFPKEGPSILRIQQVVRGDSAAYFCASSRWDRGTRNTEAFFGQGTRLTVV.

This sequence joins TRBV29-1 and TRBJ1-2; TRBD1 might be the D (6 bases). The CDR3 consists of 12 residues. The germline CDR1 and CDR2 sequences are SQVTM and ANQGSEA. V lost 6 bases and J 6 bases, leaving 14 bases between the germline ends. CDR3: CSVRQVSHGYTF. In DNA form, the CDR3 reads TGCAGCGTAAGACAGGTTTCTCATGGCTACACCTTC.

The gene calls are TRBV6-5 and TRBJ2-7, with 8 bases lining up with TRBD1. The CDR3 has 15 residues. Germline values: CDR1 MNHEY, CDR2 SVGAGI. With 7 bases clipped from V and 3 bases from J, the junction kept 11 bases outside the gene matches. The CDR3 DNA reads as TGTGCCAGCACCAAAGCCGGGACAGGAATCTACGAGCAGTACTTC. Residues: CASTKAGTGIYEQYF.

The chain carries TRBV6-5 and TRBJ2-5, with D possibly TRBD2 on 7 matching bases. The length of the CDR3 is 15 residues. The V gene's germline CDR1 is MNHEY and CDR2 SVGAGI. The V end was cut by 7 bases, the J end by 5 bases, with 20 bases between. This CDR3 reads CASKRRGDIIETQYF. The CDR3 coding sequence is TGTGCCAGCAAAAGACGGGGGGACATAATTGAGACCCAGTACTTC.

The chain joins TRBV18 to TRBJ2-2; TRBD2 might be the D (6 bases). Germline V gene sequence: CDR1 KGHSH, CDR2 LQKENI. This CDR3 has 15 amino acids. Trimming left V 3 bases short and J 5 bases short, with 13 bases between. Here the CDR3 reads CASSPTGVGTGELFF. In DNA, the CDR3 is TGTGCCAGCTCACCGACGGGGGTCGGGACCGGGGAGCTGTTTTTT.

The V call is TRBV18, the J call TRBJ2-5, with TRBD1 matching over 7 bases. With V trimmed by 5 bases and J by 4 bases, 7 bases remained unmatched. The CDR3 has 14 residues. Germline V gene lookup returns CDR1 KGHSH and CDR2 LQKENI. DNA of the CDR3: TGTGCCAGCTCAGCCGACAGGGCGGGAGAGACCCAGTACTTC. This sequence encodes CASSADRAGETQYF. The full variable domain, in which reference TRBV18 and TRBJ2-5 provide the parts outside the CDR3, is NAGVMQNPRHLVRRRGQEARLRCSPMKGHSHVYWYRQLPEEGLKFMVYLQKENIIDESGMPKERFSAEFPKEGPSILRIQQVVRGDSAAYFCASSADRAGETQYFGPGTRLLVL.

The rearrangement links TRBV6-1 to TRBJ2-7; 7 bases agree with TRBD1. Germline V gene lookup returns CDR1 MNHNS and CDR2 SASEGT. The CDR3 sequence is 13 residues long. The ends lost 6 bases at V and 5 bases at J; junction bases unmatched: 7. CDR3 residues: CASRDRVGNEQYF. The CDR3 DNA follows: TGTGCCAGCAGAGACAGGGTCGGGAACGAGCAGTACTTC.

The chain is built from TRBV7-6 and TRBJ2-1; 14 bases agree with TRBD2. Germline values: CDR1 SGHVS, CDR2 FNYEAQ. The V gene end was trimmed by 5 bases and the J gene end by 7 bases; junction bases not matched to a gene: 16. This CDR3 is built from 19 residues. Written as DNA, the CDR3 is TGTGCCAGCAGCCGACGACTAGCGGGAGGGCCAAGTTTGGTAAATGAGCAGTTCTTC. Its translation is CASSRRLAGGPSLVNEQFF.

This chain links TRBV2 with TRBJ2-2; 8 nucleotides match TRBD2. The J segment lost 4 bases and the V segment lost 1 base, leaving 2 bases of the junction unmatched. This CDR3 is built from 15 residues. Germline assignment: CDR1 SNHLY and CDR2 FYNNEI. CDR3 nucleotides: TGTGCCAGCAGTGAAGTACTAGCGGCCACCGGGGAGCTGTTTTTT. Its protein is CASSEVLAATGELFF.

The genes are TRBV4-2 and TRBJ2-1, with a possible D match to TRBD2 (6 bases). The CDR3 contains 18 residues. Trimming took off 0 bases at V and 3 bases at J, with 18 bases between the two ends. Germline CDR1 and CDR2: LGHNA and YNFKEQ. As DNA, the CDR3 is TGTGCCAGCAGCCAAGATAATACGGGCGGGAAGGGCTACAATGAGCAGTTCTTC. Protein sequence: CASSQDNTGGKGYNEQFF.